The TCR beta chain described here comes from a study of memory CD4+ T cells and cytomegalovirus serostatus. As for the study in general: Healthy Belgian adult donors included about nine CMV-positive and about two dozen CMV-negative people.

The sort gate was single viable CD3+CD4+CD8-CD45RO+ cells for memory CD4+ T cells. Donors' CMV status reflects serum IgG against pp150, pp28, p38, p52. Findings and limits, study-wide: Suggested: most of the CMV-linked TCR signature lies in CD4+ memory cells. Of under 200 reported CMV TCRbeta sequences, 67 were found in memory CD4+ repertoires.

The table came from immunoSEQ multiplex PCR; TCRdb's copy has only in-frame clones and leaves some out. The data show 40,000 to 55,000 clones, around 74% seen once. In regard to this clone: Its antigen is currently unknown.

This CDR3 has 13 amino acids. Trimming stripped 0 bases from V and 5 bases from J, with 5 bases between. CDR1 is SGHDT, CDR2 YYEEEE, per germline. The receptor comes from an adult in good health and CMV-seropositive. Sequencing input: memory CD4+ T cells from blood. This chain uses TRBV5-6 with TRBJ2-2; D gene uncertain. The CDR3 DNA reads TGTGCCAGCAGCTTGGGGGTTACCGGGGAGCTGTTTTTT. Its protein is CASSLGVTGELFF.